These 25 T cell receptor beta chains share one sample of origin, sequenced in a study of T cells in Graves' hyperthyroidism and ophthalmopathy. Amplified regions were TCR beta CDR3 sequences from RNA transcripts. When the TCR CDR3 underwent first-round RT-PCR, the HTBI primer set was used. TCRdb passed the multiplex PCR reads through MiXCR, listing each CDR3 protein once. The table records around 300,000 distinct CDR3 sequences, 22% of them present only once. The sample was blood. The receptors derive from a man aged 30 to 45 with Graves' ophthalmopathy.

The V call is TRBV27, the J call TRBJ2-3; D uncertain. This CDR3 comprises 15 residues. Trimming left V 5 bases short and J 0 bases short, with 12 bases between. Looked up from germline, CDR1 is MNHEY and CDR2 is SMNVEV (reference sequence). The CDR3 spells CASSGRIVSTDTQYF. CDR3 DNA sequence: TGTGCCAGCAGTGGAAGGATCGTTAGCACAGATACGCAGTATTTT.

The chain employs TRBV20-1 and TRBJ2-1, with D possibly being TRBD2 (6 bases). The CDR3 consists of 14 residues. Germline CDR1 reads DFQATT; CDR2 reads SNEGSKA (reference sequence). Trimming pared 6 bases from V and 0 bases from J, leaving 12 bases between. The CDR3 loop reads CSAVLASSYNEQFF. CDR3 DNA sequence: TGCAGTGCCGTGCTAGCGAGCTCCTACAATGAGCAGTTCTTC.

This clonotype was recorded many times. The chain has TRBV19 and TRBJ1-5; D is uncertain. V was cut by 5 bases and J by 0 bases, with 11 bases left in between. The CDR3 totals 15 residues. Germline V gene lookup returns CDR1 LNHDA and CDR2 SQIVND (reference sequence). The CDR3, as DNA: TGTGCCAGTAGTGGATACCAGGCTAGCAATCAGCCCCAGCATTTT. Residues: CASSGYQASNQPQHF.

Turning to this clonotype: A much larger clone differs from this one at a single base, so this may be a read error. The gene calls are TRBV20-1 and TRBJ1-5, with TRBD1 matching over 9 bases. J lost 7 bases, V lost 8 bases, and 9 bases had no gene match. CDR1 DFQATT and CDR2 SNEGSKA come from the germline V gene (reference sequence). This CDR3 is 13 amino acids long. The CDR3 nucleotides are TGCAGTTCAACAGGGGGCCTGGGACAGCCCCAGCATTTT. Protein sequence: CSSTGGLGQPQHF.

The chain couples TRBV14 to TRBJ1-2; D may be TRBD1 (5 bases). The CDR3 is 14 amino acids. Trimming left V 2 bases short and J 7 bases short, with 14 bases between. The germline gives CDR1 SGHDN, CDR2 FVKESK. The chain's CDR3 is CASSQHLDIRGYTF. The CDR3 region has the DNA TGTGCCAGCAGCCAACACCTGGACATCCGTGGCTACACCTTC.

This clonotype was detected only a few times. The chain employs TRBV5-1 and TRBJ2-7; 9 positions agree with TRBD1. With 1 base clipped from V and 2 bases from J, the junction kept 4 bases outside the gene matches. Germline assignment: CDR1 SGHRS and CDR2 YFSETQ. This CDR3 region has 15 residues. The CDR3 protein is CASSLTGQGPYEQYF. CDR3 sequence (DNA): TGCGCCAGCAGCTTGACGGGACAGGGCCCCTACGAGCAGTACTTC.

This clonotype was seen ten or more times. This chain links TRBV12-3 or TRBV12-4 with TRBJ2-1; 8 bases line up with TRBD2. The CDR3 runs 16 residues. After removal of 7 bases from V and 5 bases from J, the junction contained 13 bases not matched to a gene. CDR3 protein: CASISDQRESNNEQFF. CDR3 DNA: TGTGCCAGCATTAGCGACCAGCGGGAGTCGAACAATGAGCAGTTCTTC.

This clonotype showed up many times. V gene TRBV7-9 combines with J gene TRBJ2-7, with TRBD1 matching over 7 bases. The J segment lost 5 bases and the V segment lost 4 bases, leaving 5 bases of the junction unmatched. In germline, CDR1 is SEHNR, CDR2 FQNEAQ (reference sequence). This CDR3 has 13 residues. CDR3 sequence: CASSSQGSDEQYF. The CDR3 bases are TGTGCCAGCAGCTCACAGGGGAGCGACGAGCAGTACTTC.

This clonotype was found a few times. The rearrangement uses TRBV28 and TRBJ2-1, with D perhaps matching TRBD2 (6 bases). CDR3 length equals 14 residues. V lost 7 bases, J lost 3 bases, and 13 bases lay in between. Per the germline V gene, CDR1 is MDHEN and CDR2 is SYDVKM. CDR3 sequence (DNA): TGTGCCAGCACCCGGGTGGGGGGCTACAATGAGCAGTTCTTC. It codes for CASTRVGGYNEQFF.

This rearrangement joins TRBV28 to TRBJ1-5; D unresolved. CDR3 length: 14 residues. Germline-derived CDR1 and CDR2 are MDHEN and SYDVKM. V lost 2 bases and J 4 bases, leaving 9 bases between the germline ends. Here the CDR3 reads CASSLLAGNQPQHF. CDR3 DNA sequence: TGTGCCAGCAGTTTACTGGCAGGAAATCAGCCCCAGCATTTT.

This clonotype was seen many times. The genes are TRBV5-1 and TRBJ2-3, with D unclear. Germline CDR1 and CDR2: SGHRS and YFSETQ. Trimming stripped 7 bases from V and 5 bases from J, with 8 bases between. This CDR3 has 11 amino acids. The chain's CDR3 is CASEYRDTQYF. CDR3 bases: TGCGCCAGCGAATACAGAGATACGCAGTATTTT.

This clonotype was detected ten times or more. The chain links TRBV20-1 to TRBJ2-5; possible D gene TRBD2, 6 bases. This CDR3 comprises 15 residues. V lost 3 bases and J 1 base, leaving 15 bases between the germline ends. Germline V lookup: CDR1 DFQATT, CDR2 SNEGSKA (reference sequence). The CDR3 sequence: CSASTTTGAQETQYF. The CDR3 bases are TGCAGTGCTAGCACGACGACGGGAGCCCAAGAGACCCAGTACTTC.

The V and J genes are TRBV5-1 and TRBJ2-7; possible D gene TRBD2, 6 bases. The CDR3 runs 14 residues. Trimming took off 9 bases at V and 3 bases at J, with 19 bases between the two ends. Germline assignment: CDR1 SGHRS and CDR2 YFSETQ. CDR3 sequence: CATTRGRDNYEQYF. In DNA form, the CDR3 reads TGCGCCACAACAAGAGGGCGGGATAACTACGAGCAGTACTTC.

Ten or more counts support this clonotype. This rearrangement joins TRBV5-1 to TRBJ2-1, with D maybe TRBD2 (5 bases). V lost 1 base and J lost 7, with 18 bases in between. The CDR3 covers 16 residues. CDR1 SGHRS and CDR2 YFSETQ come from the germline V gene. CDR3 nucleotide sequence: TGCGCCAGCAGCTTGCCCCCGGGGAAGAGGGCGAATGAGCAGTTCTTC. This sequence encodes CASSLPPGKRANEQFF. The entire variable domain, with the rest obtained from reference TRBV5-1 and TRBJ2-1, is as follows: KAGVTQTPRYLIKTRGQQVTLSCSPISGHRSVSWYQQTPGQGLQFLFEYFSETQRNKGNFPGRFSGRQFSNSRSEMNVSTLELGDSALYLCASSLPPGKRANEQFFGPGTRLTVL.

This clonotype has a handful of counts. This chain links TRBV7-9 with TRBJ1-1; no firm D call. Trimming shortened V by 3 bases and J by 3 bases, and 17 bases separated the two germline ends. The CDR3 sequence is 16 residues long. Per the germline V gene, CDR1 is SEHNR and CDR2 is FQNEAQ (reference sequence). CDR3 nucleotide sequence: TGTGCCAGCAGCTTCGTCGAGGGTGGAAGGGACACTGAAGCTTTCTTT. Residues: CASSFVEGGRDTEAFF.

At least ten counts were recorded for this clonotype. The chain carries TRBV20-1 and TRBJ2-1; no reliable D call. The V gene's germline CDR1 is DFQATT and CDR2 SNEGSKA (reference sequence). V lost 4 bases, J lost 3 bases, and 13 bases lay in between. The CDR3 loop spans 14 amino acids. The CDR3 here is CSATNPGDYNEQFF. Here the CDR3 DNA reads TGCAGTGCTACAAACCCTGGGGACTACAATGAGCAGTTCTTC.

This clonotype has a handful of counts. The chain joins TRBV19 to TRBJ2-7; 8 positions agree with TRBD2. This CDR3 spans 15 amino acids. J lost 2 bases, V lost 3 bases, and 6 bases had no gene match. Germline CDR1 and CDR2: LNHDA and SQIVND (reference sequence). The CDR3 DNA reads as TGTGCCAGTAGTATCCGACCGGGAGGGACCTACGAGCAGTACTTC. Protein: CASSIRPGGTYEQYF.

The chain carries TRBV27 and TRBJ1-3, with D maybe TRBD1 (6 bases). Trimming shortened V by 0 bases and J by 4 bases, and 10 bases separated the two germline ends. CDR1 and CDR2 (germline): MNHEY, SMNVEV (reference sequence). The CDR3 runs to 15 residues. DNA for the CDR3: TGTGCCAGCAGTTTATCGGGGGGCAGCGGAAACACCATATATTTT. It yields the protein CASSLSGGSGNTIYF.

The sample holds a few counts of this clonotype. The CDR3 DNA reads as TGTGCCAGCAGTCCAAACCCCTACAATGAGCAGTTCTTC. Translation: CASSPNPYNEQFF. The V call is TRBV7-6, the J call TRBJ2-1; no definite D call. Germline V gene sequence: CDR1 SGHVS, CDR2 FNYEAQ. This CDR3 is 13 amino acids long. V lost 6 bases, J lost 2 bases, and 8 bases lay in between.

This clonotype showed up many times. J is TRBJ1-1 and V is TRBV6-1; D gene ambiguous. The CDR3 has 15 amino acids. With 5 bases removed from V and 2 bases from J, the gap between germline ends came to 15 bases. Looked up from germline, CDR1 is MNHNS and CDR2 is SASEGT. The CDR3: CASSREAATNTEAFF. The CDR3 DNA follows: TGTGCCAGCAGTCGGGAGGCGGCTACCAACACTGAAGCTTTCTTT.

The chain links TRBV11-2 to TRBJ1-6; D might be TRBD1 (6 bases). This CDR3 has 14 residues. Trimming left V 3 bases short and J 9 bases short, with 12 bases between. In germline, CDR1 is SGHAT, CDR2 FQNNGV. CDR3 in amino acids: CASSFTGHGSPLHF. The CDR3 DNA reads TGTGCCAGCAGCTTCACAGGGCACGGTTCACCCCTCCACTTT.

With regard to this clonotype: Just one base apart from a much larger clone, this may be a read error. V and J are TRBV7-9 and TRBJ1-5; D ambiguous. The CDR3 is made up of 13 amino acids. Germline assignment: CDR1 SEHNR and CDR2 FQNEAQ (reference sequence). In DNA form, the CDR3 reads TGTGCCAGCGGCTTAGGCGGGGATCAGCCCCAGCATTTT. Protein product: CASGLGGDQPQHF.

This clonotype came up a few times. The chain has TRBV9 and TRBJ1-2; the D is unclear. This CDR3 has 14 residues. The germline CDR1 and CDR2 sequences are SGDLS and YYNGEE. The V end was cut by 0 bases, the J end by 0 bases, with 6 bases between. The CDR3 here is CASSVASTNYGYTF. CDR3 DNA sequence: TGTGCCAGCAGCGTAGCTTCCACTAACTATGGCTACACCTTC.

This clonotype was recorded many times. The CDR3 sequence: CASSHAQGSTEAFF. DNA of the CDR3: TGTGCCAGCAGCCACGCGCAGGGTTCAACTGAAGCTTTCTTT. V and J are TRBV3-1 and TRBJ1-1; tentative D call: TRBD1 (5 bases). Germline assignment: CDR1 LGHDT and CDR2 YNNKEL (reference sequence). V gave up 3 bases and J gave up 5 bases, with 13 bases separating them. CDR3 length: 14 amino acids.

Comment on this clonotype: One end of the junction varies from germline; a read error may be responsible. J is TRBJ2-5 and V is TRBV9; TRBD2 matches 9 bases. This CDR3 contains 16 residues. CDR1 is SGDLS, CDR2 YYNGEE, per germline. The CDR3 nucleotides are TGTGCCAGCAGCGTAGTTCTAGCGGGATCCGAGGTGGTTAGGGACTTC. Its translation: CASSVVLAGSEVVRDF.